This entry concerns a single TCR beta chain. Its antigen is unknown. This CDR3 is built from 17 residues. The germline V gene encodes CDR1 SGDLS and CDR2 YYNGEE. Between the trimmed V and J ends, which lost 7 bases and 1 base, there was a span of 23 bases. The data belong to a study of OX40 agonist ivuxolimab in advanced cancers. Study-wide findings and caveats: The study found that CD8+ T cells averaged more expanded clones than CD4+. A proportion of nonresponders additionally exhibited low normalized T-cell clonal expansion.

Systemic immunosuppression or a history of autoimmune disease excluded patients. The repertoire was sequenced with immunoSEQ multiplex PCR; TCRdb's copy has only in-frame clones and lacks some. This table holds fewer than 95,000 clones, around 90% found once. The chain is built from TRBV9 and TRBJ1-1, with D possibly being TRBD1 (6 bases). This sequence was found in an adult with an advanced solid tumor such as melanoma, head and neck, liver or kidney cancer. Sequenced here: CD4+ or CD8+ T cells sorted from blood, sampled in a trial of the OX40 agonist ivuxolimab. The CDR3 DNA follows: TGTGCCAGCGCTCGCGTAAGTACAGGGATTTGGAACACTGAAGCTTTCTTT. It yields the protein CASARVSTGIWNTEAFF.